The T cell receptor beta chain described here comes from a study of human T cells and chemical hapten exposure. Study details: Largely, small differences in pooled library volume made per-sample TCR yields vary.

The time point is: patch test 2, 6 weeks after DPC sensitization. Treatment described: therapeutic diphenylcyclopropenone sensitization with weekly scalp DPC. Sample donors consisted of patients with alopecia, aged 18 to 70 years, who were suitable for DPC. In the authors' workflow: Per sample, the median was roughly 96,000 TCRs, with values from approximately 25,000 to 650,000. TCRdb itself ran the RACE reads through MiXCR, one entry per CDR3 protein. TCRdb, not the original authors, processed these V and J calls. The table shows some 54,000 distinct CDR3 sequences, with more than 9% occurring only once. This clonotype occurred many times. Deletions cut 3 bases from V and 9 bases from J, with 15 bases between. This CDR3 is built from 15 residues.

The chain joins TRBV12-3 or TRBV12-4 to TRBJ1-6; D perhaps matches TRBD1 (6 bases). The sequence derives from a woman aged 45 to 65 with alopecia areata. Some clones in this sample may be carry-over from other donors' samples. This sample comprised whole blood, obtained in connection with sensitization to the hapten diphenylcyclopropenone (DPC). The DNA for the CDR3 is TGTGCCAGCAGTTTGGCCCCAGGGGTTAGTTCACCCCTCCACTTT. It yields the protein CASSLAPGVSSPLHF.